This T cell receptor (beta chain) originates from a study of cytomegalovirus exposure and HLA in healthy donors. Germline V gene sequence: CDR1 KGHSH, CDR2 LQKENI. V shed 6 bases and J 6 bases; nucleotides not matched to a gene: 9. The CDR3 consists of 14 residues. The primer mix had 60 Vbeta and 13 Jbeta primers. Sequenced by immunoSEQ multiplex PCR; TCRdb stores in-frame clones only, minus some. The sample gives tens of thousands of clones, under 80% of which show up once; roughly 5% is in the top ten. The sequenced sample was PBMCs. The chain combines TRBV18 with TRBJ2-7, with 9 bases fitting TRBD1. This TCR was sampled from a man aged 55 to 70 in good health and CMV-seropositive. The chain's CDR3 is CASSRGQGTGEQYF. The CDR3 coding sequence is TGTGCCAGCTCGAGGGGACAGGGTACTGGCGAGCAGTACTTC.